This T cell receptor (beta chain) appears in the sequencing data of a study of PD-1 blockade in classical Hodgkin lymphoma. With respect to this clone: Its antigen is unknown. One junction end does not reproduce the germline sequence, and a read error may be involved.

Study conclusions and caveats: A significant rise in TCR diversity was seen by C4D1 for CD4+ cells but not for CD8+ cells. Repertoire differences have undefined causes, possibly disease activity or prior therapy.

Germline values: CDR1 SSHAT, CDR2 FNYEAQ (reference sequence). The CDR3 runs 13 residues. Sequencing used immunoSEQ multiplex PCR; TCRdb keeps in-frame clones, though not all of them. This table holds around 20,000 clones, roughly 75% found once. Every patient relapsed after autologous stem cell transplantation, and brentuximab vedotin exposure varied. Best overall response was complete response, partial response or progressive disease in these relapsed/refractory classical Hodgkin lymphoma patients. The source of this sequence is a human donor with classical Hodgkin lymphoma. The starting material was peripheral blood mononuclear cells (PBMCs), obtained before the second cycle of nivolumab. The chain links TRBV7-7 to TRBJ2-5; 8 bases are shared with TRBD1. CDR3 in amino acids: CASSRGLGETQYF. The CDR3 nucleotides are TGTGCTAGCAGCAGGGGGCTTGGGGAGACCCAGTACTTC.